One and the same sample provided the 23 T cell receptor beta chains below, sequenced in a study of CD8 T cells in ankylosing spondylitis. MiXCR, run by TCRdb on the 5' RACE reads, gives a single entry per CDR3 protein. The table shows roughly 240,000 distinct CDR3 sequences, with less than 9.5% occurring only once. The sample comprised blood, either unsorted or a sorted T cell fraction (not recorded which). These receptors were taken from a female donor with ankylosing spondylitis or in good health (not recorded which).

This clonotype showed up many times. Written as DNA, the CDR3 is TGTGCCAGCAGCTTGTCCACGGGGCTCTCTGGAAACACCATATATTTT. This encodes CASSLSTGLSGNTIYF. The chain is built from TRBV5-5 and TRBJ1-3, with TRBD1 as a possible D gene (5 bases). Germline V CDR1 and CDR2: SGHKS, YYEKEE (reference sequence). The CDR3 sequence is 16 residues long. Trimming removed 1 base from V and 0 bases from J, with 11 bases in between.

This clonotype was counted a few times. J is TRBJ2-7 and V is TRBV24-1; the match to TRBD1 covers 9 bases. This CDR3 region has 15 residues. Trimming took 4 bases from V and 1 from J; bases not matched to a gene: 4. Per germline, CDR1 KGHDR and CDR2 SFDVKD. The CDR3 protein is CATSESGTGSYEQYF. DNA of the CDR3: TGTGCCACCAGTGAGTCCGGGACAGGGTCCTACGAGCAGTACTTC.

This clonotype was counted at least ten times. The gene calls are TRBV11-2 and TRBJ2-5; 8 bases line up with TRBD2. The CDR3 runs 16 residues. The germline V gene encodes CDR1 SGHAT and CDR2 FQNNGV. V lost 1 base to trimming and J lost 2 bases; unmatched junction nucleotides: 6. The chain's CDR3 is CASSLGVLAVQETQYF. The CDR3 coding sequence is TGTGCCAGCAGCTTAGGGGTACTAGCGGTACAAGAGACCCAGTACTTC.

This clonotype has a count of ten or more. CDR3 in amino acids: CASSADRTGSNGYTF. The CDR3 DNA sequence: TGTGCCAGCAGCGCCGATCGGACAGGTTCAAATGGCTACACCTTC. The chain recombines TRBV9 with TRBJ1-2, with 7 bases lining up with TRBD1. This CDR3 is 15 amino acids long. Looked up from germline, CDR1 is SGDLS and CDR2 is YYNGEE. The junction had 11 bases not matched to a gene; V was cut back by 3 bases and J by 6 bases.

This clonotype was recorded a few times. The chain links TRBV20-1 to TRBJ2-7, with TRBD2 matching over 14 bases. V lost 5 bases to trimming and J lost 0 bases; unmatched junction nucleotides: 15. Germline V gene lookup returns CDR1 DFQATT and CDR2 SNEGSKA (reference sequence). The CDR3 is 19 residues long. The CDR3 region is CSAGRGLAGAPLSSYEQYF. As DNA, the CDR3 is TGCAGTGCTGGACGGGGACTAGCGGGAGCCCCTCTGAGCTCCTACGAGCAGTACTTC.

This clonotype was detected ten times or more. V is TRBV6-5 and J is TRBJ1-1, with D hard to call. Trimming pared 2 bases from V and 0 bases from J, leaving 7 bases between. This CDR3 is 14 amino acids long. Germline values: CDR1 MNHEY, CDR2 SVGAGI. The CDR3 sequence: CASSYAGMNTEAFF. Here the CDR3 DNA reads TGTGCCAGCAGTTACGCGGGGATGAACACTGAAGCTTTCTTT.

In this sample, this clonotype turned up many times. The chain carries TRBV3-1 and TRBJ1-2; D is ambiguous. CDR3 length: 12 amino acids. Trimming removed 1 base at V and 6 bases at J, with 6 bases between. Per germline, CDR1 LGHDT and CDR2 YNNKEL (reference sequence). CDR3 amino acids: CASSQAAHGYTF. The CDR3 nucleotides read TGTGCCAGCAGCCAAGCCGCTCATGGCTACACCTTC.

This clonotype showed up just a few times. This chain links TRBV5-1 with TRBJ2-3; D uncertain. Germline-derived CDR1 and CDR2 are SGHRS and YFSETQ. The CDR3 extends over 14 amino acids. V lost 4 bases and J 6 bases, leaving 15 bases between the germline ends. The CDR3 DNA follows: TGCGCCAGCAGCGTCGGACCTCAGAGGGATACGCAGTATTTT. It translates to CASSVGPQRDTQYF. Complete variable domain (other parts from reference TRBV5-1 and TRBJ2-3): KAGVTQTPRYLIKTRGQQVTLSCSPISGHRSVSWYQQTPGQGLQFLFEYFSETQRNKGNFPGRFSGRQFSNSRSEMNVSTLELGDSALYLCASSVGPQRDTQYFGPGTRLTVL.

This clonotype was seen a handful of times. The V and J genes are TRBV5-6 and TRBJ2-2; 10 nucleotides match TRBD2. CDR3 length: 16 amino acids. With 1 base clipped from V and 2 bases from J, the junction kept 2 bases outside the gene matches. From germline, CDR1 is SGHDT and CDR2 YYEEEE. CDR3 in DNA: TGTGCCAGCAGCTTGCCTAGCGGGAGAAACACCGGGGAGCTGTTTTTT. Translating it yields CASSLPSGRNTGELFF.

This clonotype was picked up a small number of times. The chain combines TRBV7-9 with TRBJ2-5; 7 bases are shared with TRBD1. V trimming: 5 bases; J trimming: 5 bases; junction bases outside the gene matches: 5. CDR1 is SEHNR, CDR2 FQNEAQ, per germline (reference sequence). CDR3 length equals 13 residues. The CDR3 here is CASSATGVETQYF. Written as DNA, the CDR3 is TGTGCCAGCAGCGCCACAGGGGTTGAGACCCAGTACTTC.

In its sample, this clonotype was seen many times. J is TRBJ2-3 and V is TRBV6-1, with a possible D match to TRBD2 (6 bases). Trimming took 7 bases from V and 2 from J, leaving 16 bases between them. Germline CDR1 reads MNHNS; CDR2 reads SASEGT. The CDR3 has 15 residues. For the CDR3, the DNA is TGTGCCAGCACCTCGGTAGCGGACTACACAGATACGCAGTATTTT. Its translation is CASTSVADYTDTQYF.

Ten or more counts support this clonotype. The genes are TRBV20-1 and TRBJ2-3, with 16 bases fitting TRBD2. CDR1 is DFQATT and CDR2 is SNEGSKA in the germline V gene (reference sequence). The CDR3 has 18 residues. The junction had 10 bases not matched to a gene; V was cut back by 1 base and J by 6 bases. For the CDR3, the DNA is TGCAGTGCTAGAGGGATAACGGGACTAGCGGGAGGGCCTGATACGCAGTATTTT. Translating it yields CSARGITGLAGGPDTQYF.

This clonotype was counted only a few times. V is TRBV15 and J is TRBJ2-6; D unresolved. Trimming cost V 0 bases and J 2 bases, with 5 bases left between them. This CDR3 has 15 residues. Germline V gene sequence: CDR1 LNHNV, CDR2 YYDKDF (reference sequence). CDR3: CATSRDRAGANVLTF. The CDR3 bases are TGTGCCACCAGCAGAGATAGGGCTGGGGCCAACGTCCTGACTTTC.

V usage is TRBV3-1 and J usage is TRBJ2-5, with TRBD2 identical over 10 bases. Unmatched junction bases numbered 8, after V lost 4 bases and J lost 3 bases. CDR3 length equals 16 residues. Germline-derived CDR1 and CDR2 are LGHDT and YNNKEL (reference sequence). The DNA for the CDR3 is TGTGCCAGCAGCCTCCTAGCGGGAGTGGGAGAAGAGACCCAGTACTTC. Translated: CASSLLAGVGEETQYF.

The chain recombines TRBV7-9 with TRBJ2-1; D is unresolved. Germline V gene sequence: CDR1 SEHNR, CDR2 FQNEAQ (reference sequence). The CDR3 contains 14 residues. With 0 bases removed from V and 6 bases from J, the gap between germline ends came to 9 bases. CDR3 coding DNA: TGTGCCAGCAGCTTAGCGCTGGTATCCAATGAGCAGTTCTTC. Amino acid sequence: CASSLALVSNEQFF.

The V call is TRBV4-3, the J call TRBJ2-1, with D tentatively TRBD2 (6 bases). Germline CDR1 reads LGHNA; CDR2 reads YSLEER. The length of the CDR3 is 15 residues. The V end lost 0 bases, the J end lost 10 bases, and 16 bases lay between the germline ends. The CDR3 reads CASSQDRRRGWEQFF. The CDR3 DNA is TGCGCCAGCAGCCAAGATAGGAGGAGGGGCTGGGAGCAGTTCTTC.

This clonotype was seen ten or more times. This chain joins TRBV4-3 and TRBJ2-7; D may be TRBD2 (6 bases). CDR1 and CDR2 from the germline V gene are LGHNA and YSLEER. The V end was cut by 0 bases, the J end by 1 base, with 13 bases between. The CDR3 covers 16 residues. CDR3: CASSQDLSGPSYEQYF. The CDR3 DNA is TGCGCCAGCAGCCAAGATCTGAGCGGGCCTTCCTACGAGCAGTACTTC.

Comments on this clonotype: This may stem from a read error, because a much larger clone lies one nucleotide away. The genes are TRBV25-1 and TRBJ2-7, with D perhaps matching TRBD2 (6 bases). This CDR3 spans 13 amino acids. Germline V CDR1 and CDR2: MGHDK, SYGVNS. The CDR3 DNA sequence: TGTGCCGGCAGTGAGCCGGGAGTCTCCGAGCAGTACTTC. Translated: CAGSEPGVSEQYF.

This clonotype has ten or more counts. The rearrangement uses TRBV29-1 and TRBJ1-1; D might be TRBD1 (6 bases). The CDR3 sequence is 16 residues long. V dropped 3 bases and J dropped 0 bases, with 17 bases sitting between them. Germline V gene data show CDR1 as SQVTM and CDR2 as ANQGSEA. The DNA for the CDR3 is TGCAGCGTTGACGTGCTACAGGGAGCCATGAACACTGAAGCTTTCTTT. It encodes CSVDVLQGAMNTEAFF.

The rearrangement links TRBV9 to TRBJ2-3, with D uncertain. The CDR3 contains 14 residues. CDR1 SGDLS and CDR2 YYNGEE come from the germline V gene. Deletions cut 0 bases from V and 2 bases from J, with 7 bases between. CDR3 region: CASSVGPLTDTQYF. Written as DNA, the CDR3 is TGTGCCAGCAGCGTAGGTCCTCTCACAGATACGCAGTATTTT.

The table lists this clonotype with many counts. The chain recombines TRBV5-1 with TRBJ1-4; possible D gene TRBD1, 6 bases. Germline V gene data show CDR1 as SGHRS and CDR2 as YFSETQ. The CDR3 sequence is 16 residues long. Trimming removed 0 bases at V and 8 bases at J, with 17 bases between. The CDR3, as DNA: TGCGCCAGCAGCTTGGCCGTCGGGACGGGGGGCGAAAAACTGTTTTTT. Protein: CASSLAVGTGGEKLFF.

This clonotype was counted ten times or more. The chain has TRBV29-1 and TRBJ2-5; a possible D gene is TRBD2 (6 bases). V gave up 4 bases and J gave up 4 bases, with 19 bases separating them. Per germline, CDR1 SQVTM and CDR2 ANQGSEA. The CDR3 consists of 15 residues. Here the CDR3 DNA reads TGCAGCGTTGGAGGGGTGGGACTCGGAGGAGAGACCCAGTACTTC. Translated, it gives CSVGGVGLGGETQYF.

In this sample, this clonotype turned up many times. V usage is TRBV6-5 and J usage is TRBJ2-1, with 7 positions matching TRBD2. Germline lookup yields CDR1 MNHEY and CDR2 SVGAGI. The CDR3 loop spans 13 amino acids. V lost 7 bases to trimming and J lost 12 bases; unmatched junction nucleotides: 12. CDR3 sequence reads: CASNSKRDGVQFF. In DNA form, the CDR3 reads TGTGCCAGCAATTCCAAGCGGGATGGGGTGCAGTTCTTC.